Reported below is one TCR beta chain. The junction differs from germline at one of its ends, possibly a read error. This sample also contains other DNA sequences that code for the same CDR3. Study processing details: Amplification from reference gene primers served as the basis for estimated nucleated cell counts. Data came from immunoSEQ multiplex PCR; TCRdb stores just in-frame clones and leaves some out. V, J and clone size derive from that table, while D and trimming were established from the DNA sequence. The repertoire holds under 250,000 clones, with about nine tenths as singletons. The sample originates from a study of blood T cell repertoires in COVID-19. Study at large: COVID-19 samples from acute and convalescent phases originated in the United States, Italy and Spain. PBMCs, B-cell-depleted T cells, or T cells provided the cDNA or gDNA that made up the material.

This CDR3 has 17 amino acids. Germline V gene lookup returns CDR1 KGHSH and CDR2 LQKENI. The gene calls are TRBV18 and TRBJ2-2; 10 positions agree with TRBD2. The sequenced material came from peripheral blood. This clonotype was obtained from a man aged 30 to 39 with COVID-19, enrolled during active disease. The CDR3 is CASSPRSGRADTGELFF. As DNA, the CDR3 is TGTGCCAGCTCACCTCGAAGCGGGAGGGCGGACACTGGGGAGCTGTTTTTT.